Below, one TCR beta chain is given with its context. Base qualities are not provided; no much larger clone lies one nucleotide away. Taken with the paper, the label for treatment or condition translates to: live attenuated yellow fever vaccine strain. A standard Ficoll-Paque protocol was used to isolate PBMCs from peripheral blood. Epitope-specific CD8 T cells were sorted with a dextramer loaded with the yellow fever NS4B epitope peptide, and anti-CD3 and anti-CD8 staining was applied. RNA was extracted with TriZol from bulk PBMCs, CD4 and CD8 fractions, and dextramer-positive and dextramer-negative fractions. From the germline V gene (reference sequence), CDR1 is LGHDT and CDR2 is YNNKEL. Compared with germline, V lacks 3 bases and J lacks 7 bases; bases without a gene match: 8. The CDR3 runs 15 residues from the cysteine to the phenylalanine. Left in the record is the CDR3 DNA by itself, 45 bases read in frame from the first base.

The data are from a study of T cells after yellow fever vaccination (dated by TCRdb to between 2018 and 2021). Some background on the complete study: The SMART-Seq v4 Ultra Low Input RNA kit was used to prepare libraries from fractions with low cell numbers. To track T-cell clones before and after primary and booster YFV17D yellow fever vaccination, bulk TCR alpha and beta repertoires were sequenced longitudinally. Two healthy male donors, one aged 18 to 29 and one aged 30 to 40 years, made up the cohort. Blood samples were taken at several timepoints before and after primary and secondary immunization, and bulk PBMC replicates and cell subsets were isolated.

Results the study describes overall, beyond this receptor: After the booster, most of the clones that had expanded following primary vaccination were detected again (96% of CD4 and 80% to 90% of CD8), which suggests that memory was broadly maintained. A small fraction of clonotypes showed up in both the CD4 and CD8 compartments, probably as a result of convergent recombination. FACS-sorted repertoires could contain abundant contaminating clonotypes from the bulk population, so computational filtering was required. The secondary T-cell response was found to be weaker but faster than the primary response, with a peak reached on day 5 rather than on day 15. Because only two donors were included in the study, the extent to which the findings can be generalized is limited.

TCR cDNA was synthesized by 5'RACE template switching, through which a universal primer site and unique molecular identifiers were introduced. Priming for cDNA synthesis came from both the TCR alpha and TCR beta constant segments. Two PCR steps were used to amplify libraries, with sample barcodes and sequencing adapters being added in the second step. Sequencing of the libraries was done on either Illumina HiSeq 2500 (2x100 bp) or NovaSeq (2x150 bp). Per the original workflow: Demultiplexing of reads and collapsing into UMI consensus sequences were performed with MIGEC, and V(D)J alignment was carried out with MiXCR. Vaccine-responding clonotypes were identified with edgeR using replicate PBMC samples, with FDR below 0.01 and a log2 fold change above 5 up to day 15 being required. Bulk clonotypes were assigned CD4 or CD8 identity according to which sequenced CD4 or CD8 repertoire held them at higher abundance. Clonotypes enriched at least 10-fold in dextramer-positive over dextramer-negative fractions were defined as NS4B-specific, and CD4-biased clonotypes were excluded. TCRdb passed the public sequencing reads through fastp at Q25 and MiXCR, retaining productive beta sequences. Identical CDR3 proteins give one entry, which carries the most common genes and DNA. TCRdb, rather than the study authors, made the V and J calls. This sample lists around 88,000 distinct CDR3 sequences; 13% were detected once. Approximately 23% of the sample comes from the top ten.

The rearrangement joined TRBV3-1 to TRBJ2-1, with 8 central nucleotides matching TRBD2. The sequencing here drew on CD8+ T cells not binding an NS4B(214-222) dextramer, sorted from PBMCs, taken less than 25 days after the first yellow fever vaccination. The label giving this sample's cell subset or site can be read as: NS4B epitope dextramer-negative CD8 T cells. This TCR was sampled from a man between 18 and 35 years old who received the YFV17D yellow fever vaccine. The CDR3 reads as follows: CASSHQRGGGNEQFF. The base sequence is TGTGCCAGCAGCCACCAACGGGGGGGCGGAAATGAGCAGTTCTTC.